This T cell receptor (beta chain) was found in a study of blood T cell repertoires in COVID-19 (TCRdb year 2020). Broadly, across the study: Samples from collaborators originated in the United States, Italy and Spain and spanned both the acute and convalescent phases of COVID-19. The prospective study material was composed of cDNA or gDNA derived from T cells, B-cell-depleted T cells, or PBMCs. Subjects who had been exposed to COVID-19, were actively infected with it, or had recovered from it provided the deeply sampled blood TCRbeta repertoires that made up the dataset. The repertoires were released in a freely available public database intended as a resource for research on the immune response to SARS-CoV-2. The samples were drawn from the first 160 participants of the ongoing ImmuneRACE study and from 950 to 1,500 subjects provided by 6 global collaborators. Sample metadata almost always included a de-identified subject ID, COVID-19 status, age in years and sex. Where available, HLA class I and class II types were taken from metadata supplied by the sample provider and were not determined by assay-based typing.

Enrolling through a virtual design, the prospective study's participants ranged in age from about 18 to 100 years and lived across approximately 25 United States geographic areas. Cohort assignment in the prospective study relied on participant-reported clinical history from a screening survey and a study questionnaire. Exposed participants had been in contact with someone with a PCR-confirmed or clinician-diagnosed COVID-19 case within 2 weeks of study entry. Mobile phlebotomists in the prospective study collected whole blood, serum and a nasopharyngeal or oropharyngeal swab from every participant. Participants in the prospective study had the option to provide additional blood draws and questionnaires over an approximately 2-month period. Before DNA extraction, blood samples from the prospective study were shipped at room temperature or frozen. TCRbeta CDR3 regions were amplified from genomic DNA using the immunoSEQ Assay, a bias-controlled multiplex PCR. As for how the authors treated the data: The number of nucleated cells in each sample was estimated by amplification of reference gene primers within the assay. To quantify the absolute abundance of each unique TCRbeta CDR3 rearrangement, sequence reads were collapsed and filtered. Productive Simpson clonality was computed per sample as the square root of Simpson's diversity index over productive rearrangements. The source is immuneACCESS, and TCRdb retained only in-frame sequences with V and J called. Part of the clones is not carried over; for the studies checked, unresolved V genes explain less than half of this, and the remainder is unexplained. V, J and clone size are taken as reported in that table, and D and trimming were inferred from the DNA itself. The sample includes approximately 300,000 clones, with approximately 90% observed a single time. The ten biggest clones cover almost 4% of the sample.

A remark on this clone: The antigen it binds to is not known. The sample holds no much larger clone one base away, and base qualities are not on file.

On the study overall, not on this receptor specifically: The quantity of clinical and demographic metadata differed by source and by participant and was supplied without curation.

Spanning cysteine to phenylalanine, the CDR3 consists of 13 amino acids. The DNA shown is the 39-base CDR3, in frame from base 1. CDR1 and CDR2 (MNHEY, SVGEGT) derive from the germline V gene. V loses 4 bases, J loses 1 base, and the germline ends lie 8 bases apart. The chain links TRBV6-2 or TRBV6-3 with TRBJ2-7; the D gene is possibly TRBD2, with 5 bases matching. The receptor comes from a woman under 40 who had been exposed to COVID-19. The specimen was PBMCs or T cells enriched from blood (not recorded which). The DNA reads TGTGCCAGCAGTTGGAGGTTTTCCTACGAGCAGTACTTC. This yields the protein CASSWRFSYEQYF.